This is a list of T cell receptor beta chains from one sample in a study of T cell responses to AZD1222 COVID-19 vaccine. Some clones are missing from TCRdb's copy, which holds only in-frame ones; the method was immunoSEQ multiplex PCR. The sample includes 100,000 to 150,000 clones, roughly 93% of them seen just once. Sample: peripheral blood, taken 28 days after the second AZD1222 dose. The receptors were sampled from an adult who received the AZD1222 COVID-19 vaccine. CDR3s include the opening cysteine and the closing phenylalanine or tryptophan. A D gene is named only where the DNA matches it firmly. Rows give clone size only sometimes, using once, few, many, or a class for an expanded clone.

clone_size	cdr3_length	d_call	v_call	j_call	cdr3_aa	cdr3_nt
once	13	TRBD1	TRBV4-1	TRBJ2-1	CASSQGQYNEQFF	TGCGCCAGCAGCCAGGGACAGTACAATGAGCAGTTCTTC
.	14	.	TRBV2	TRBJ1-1	CASKREVLNTEAFF	TGTGCCAGCAAACGGGAGGTGTTGAACACTGAAGCTTTCTTT
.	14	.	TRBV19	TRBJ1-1	CASSIGPESFEAFF	TGTGCCAGTAGTATAGGGCCGGAATCATTTGAAGCTTTCTTT
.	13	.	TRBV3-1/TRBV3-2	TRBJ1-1	CASSPHGAAEAFF	TGTGCCAGCAGCCCCCATGGGGCCGCTGAAGCTTTCTTT
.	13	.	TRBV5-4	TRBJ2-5	CASSLDRVGIYYF	TGTGCCAGCAGCTTGGACAGAGTGGGAATCTATTACTTC
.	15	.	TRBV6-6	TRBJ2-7	CASREGTEGRYEQYF	TGTGCCAGCAGGGAGGGGACGGAAGGGCGGTACGAGCAGTACTTC
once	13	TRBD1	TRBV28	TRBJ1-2	CASSLTGSGGYTF	TGTGCCAGCAGTCTGACAGGGAGTGGTGGCTACACCTTC
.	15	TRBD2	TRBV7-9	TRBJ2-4	CASSSRGGSQNIQYF	TGTGCCAGCAGCTCCCGGGGGGGCTCCCAAAACATTCAGTACTTC
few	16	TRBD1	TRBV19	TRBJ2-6	CATRGQGAAGANVLTF	TGTGCCACCCGAGGACAGGGGGCCGCTGGGGCCAACGTCCTGACTTTC
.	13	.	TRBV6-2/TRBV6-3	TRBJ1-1	CASSLWGETEAFF	TGTGCCAGCAGTTTGTGGGGGGAAACTGAAGCTTTCTTT
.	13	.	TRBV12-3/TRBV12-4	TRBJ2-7	CASSLTSGVEQYF	TGTGCCAGCAGTTTAACCTCCGGGGTAGAGCAGTACTTC
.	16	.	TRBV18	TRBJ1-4	CASSPRTVATNEKLFF	TGTGCCAGCTCGCCGAGGACGGTAGCAACTAATGAAAAACTGTTTTTT
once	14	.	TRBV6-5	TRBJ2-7	CASRRSLSTYEQYF	TGTGCCAGCCGGCGGTCCCTATCAACCTACGAGCAGTACTTC
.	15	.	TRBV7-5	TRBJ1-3	CARSPSNRGKNTIYF	TGTGCCAGAAGCCCCTCGAACAGGGGGAAAAACACCATATATTTT
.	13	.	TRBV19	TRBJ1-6	CASRLPEGSPLHF	TGTGCCAGTAGACTCCCGGAGGGCTCACCCCTCCACTTT
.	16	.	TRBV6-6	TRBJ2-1	CASSYPRASSYNEQFF	TGTGCCAGCAGTTACCCAAGAGCGAGCTCCTACAATGAGCAGTTCTTC
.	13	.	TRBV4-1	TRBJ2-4	CASSQGDTDIQYF	TGCGCCAGCAGCCAAGGGGACACAGACATTCAGTACTTC
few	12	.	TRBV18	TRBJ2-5	CASSPQEETQYF	TGTGCCAGCTCACCACAGGAAGAGACCCAGTACTTC
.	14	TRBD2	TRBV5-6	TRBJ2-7	CASSSGTTSYEQYF	TGTGCCAGCAGCTCCGGGACTACATCCTACGAGCAGTACTTC
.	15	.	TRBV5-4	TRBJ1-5	CASSLGGNSNQPQHF	TGTGCCAGCAGCTTGGGGGGTAATAGCAATCAGCCCCAGCATTTT
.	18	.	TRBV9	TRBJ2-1	CASSVVLLRKVGRNEQFF	TGTGCCAGCAGCGTAGTCCTACTACGGAAGGTGGGGCGCAATGAGCAGTTCTTC
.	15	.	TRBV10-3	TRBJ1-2	CAIRDNSDAKYGYTF	TGTGCCATCCGGGACAACTCAGACGCTAAGTATGGCTACACCTTC
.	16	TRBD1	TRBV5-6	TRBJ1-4	CASSPGGGTGDEKLFF	TGTGCCAGCAGCCCTGGAGGGGGGACAGGGGACGAAAAACTGTTTTTT
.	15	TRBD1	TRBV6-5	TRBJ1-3	CASRGDRVSGNTIYF	TGTGCCAGCAGGGGTGACAGGGTATCTGGAAACACCATATATTTT
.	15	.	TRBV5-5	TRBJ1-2	CASSPDRLGLHGYTF	TGTGCCAGCAGCCCAGACAGGTTGGGACTCCACGGCTACACCTTC
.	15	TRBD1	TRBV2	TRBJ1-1	CASSITGQGNTEAFF	TGTGCCAGCAGTATAACGGGACAGGGGAACACTGAAGCTTTCTTT
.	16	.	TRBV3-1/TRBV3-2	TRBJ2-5	CASSQDGSKLGETQYF	TGTGCCAGCAGCCAAGACGGAAGTAAGTTGGGTGAGACCCAGTACTTC
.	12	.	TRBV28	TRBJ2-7	CASTGDIYEQYF	TGTGCCAGCACCGGGGACATATACGAGCAGTACTTC
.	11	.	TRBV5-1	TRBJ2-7	CASSGIDEQYF	TGCGCCAGCAGCGGGATCGACGAGCAGTACTTC
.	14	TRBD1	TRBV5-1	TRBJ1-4	CASSLEAGGEKLFF	TGCGCCAGCAGCTTGGAGGCAGGGGGGGAAAAACTGTTTTTT
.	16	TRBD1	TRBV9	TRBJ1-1	CASNQGAVVMNTEAFF	TGTGCCAGCAATCAGGGGGCGGTCGTCATGAACACTGAAGCTTTCTTT
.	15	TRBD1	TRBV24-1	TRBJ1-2	CATSDLADREISYTF	TGTGCCACCAGTGACCTCGCGGACAGGGAAATCAGCTACACCTTC
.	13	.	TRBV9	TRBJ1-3	CASSASSGNTIYF	TGTGCCAGCAGCGCGAGCTCTGGAAACACCATATATTTT
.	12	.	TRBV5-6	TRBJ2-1	CASSWLDNEQFF	TGTGCCAGCAGCTGGCTGGACAATGAGCAGTTCTTC
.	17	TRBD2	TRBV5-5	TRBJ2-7	CASSPLGETSGVYEQYF	TGTGCCAGCAGCCCCCTTGGTGAGACTAGCGGAGTCTACGAGCAGTACTTC
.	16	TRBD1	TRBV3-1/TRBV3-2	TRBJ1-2	CASSPPWGQTNYGYTF	TGTGCCAGCAGCCCACCATGGGGACAGACTAACTATGGCTACACCTTC
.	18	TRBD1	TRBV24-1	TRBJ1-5	CATSDLSPGQGKMQPQHF	TGTGCCACCAGTGATTTGAGTCCCGGACAGGGGAAGATGCAGCCCCAGCATTTT
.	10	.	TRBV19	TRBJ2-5	CASIQETQYF	TGTGCCAGTATCCAAGAGACCCAGTACTTC
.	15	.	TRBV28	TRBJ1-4	CASRNLWSTNEKLFF	TGTGCCAGCCGTAATCTCTGGTCAACTAATGAAAAACTGTTTTTT
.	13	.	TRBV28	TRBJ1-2	CASSLGRNYGYTF	TGTGCCAGCAGTTTGGGGAGAAACTATGGCTACACCTTC
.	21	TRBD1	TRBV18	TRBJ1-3	CASSHLTGTLTPQSSGNTIYF	TGTGCCAGCTCACACTTGACAGGGACCTTAACCCCCCAGAGCTCTGGAAACACCATATATTTT
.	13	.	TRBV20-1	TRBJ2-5	CSASRAGRETQYF	TGCAGTGCTAGTAGGGCAGGACGGGAGACCCAGTACTTC
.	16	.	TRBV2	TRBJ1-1	CASSDWVPSLYTEAFF	TGTGCCAGCAGTGATTGGGTGCCGTCCCTCTACACTGAAGCTTTCTTT
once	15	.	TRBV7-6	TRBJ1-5	CASSLASRPNQPQHF	TGTGCCAGCAGCTTAGCGAGCAGGCCCAATCAGCCCCAGCATTTT
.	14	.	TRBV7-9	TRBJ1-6	CASSLGEGYSPLHF	TGTGCCAGCAGCTTAGGCGAGGGATATTCACCCCTCCACTTT
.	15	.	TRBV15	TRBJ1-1	CATSRGIGMNTEAFF	TGTGCCACCAGCAGAGGAATAGGGATGAACACTGAAGCTTTCTTT
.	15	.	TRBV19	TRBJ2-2	CASTRGGSNTGELFF	TGTGCCAGTACCAGAGGGGGGTCGAACACCGGGGAGCTGTTTTTT
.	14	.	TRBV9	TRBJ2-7	CASSVGDISYEQYF	TGTGCCAGCAGCGTAGGGGACATCTCCTACGAGCAGTACTTC
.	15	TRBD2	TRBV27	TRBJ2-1	CASSLGTSGSDEQFF	TGTGCCAGCAGTTTAGGGACTAGCGGGAGCGATGAGCAGTTCTTC
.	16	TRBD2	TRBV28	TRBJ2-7	CASSSGLASRRDEQYF	TGTGCCAGCAGTTCGGGACTAGCAAGTCGGAGGGACGAGCAGTACTTC
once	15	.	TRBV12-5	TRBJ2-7	CASGFYVGPPGEQYF	TGTGCTAGTGGTTTTTATGTCGGGCCCCCGGGGGAGCAGTACTTC
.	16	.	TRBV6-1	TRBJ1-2	CASSEARRGSNYGYTF	TGTGCCAGCAGTGAAGCGAGGAGGGGAAGTAACTATGGCTACACCTTC
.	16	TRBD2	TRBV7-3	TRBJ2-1	CASSLIVSREGNEQFF	TGTGCCAGCAGCTTAATAGTGAGCAGGGAGGGCAATGAGCAGTTCTTC
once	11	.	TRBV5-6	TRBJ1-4	CASSQGEKLFF	TGTGCCAGCAGCCAGGGGGAAAAACTGTTTTTT
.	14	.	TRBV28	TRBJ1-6	CASRPGWRVSPLHF	TGTGCCAGCAGGCCCGGTTGGAGGGTTTCACCCCTCCACTTT